This T cell receptor beta chain was profiled in a study of blood T cell repertoires in COVID-19. Germline V gene sequence: CDR1 MNHNY, CDR2 SVGAGI (reference sequence). Trimming stripped 2 bases from V and 5 bases from J, with 12 bases between. The CDR3 loop spans 14 amino acids. TCRdb's copy holds only in-frame clones and misses some; the assay was immunoSEQ multiplex PCR. The repertoire holds about 190,000 clones, with around 80% as singletons. The receptor was isolated from a woman in her fifties or sixties with acute or convalescent COVID-19. The chain combines TRBV6-6 with TRBJ1-2, with a tentative D call TRBD1 (5 bases). Sequencing input: peripheral blood. This chain's CDR3 is CASSYGQGYYGYTF. DNA of the CDR3: TGTGCCAGCAGTTACGGGCAGGGCTATTATGGCTACACCTTC.